Following are 19 T cell receptor beta chains from one sample sequenced in a study of memory CD4+ T cells and cytomegalovirus serostatus. Only in-frame clones appear in the TCRdb table, and some are missing; sequencing was by immunoSEQ multiplex PCR. The table includes over 45,000 clones, about four fifths detected once. Single viable CD3+CD4+CD8-CD45RO+ cells were sorted as the memory CD4+ T cells. The sequenced sample was memory CD4+ T cells from blood. The receptor source for this set is an adult in good health and CMV-seronegative. Some clones in this sample may be carry-over from other donors' samples.

The rearrangement joins TRBV20-1 to TRBJ2-7; D remains ambiguous. V lost 0 bases and J 4 bases, leaving 4 bases between the germline ends. The length of the CDR3 is 11 residues. The germline V gene encodes CDR1 DFQATT and CDR2 SNEGSKA (reference sequence). For the CDR3, the DNA is TGCAGTGCTAGAGATAAGTACGAGCAGTACTTC. Amino acids: CSARDKYEQYF.

The V call is TRBV11-2, the J call TRBJ2-3; D may be TRBD2 (5 bases). The CDR3 is made up of 16 amino acids. V was shortened by 4 bases and J by 0 bases, with 14 bases between the two germline ends. The germline V gene encodes CDR1 SGHAT and CDR2 FQNNGV. The CDR3 spells CASSYPEDTSTDTQYF. The CDR3 DNA sequence: TGTGCCAGCAGCTACCCGGAGGATACTAGCACAGATACGCAGTATTTT.

The V call is TRBV6-6, the J call TRBJ2-5; a weak D match, TRBD2 (6 bases). The CDR3 is 15 residues long. From germline, CDR1 is MNHNY and CDR2 SVGAGI (reference sequence). V lost 0 bases to trimming and J lost 5 bases, with 13 bases between them. CDR3 region: CASSYSGGKGETQYF. CDR3 in DNA: TGTGCCAGCAGTTACTCCGGGGGAAAGGGGGAGACCCAGTACTTC.

Only one count was recorded for this clone. This rearrangement joins TRBV9 to TRBJ2-3, with 11 nucleotides matching TRBD2. Per the germline V gene, CDR1 is SGDLS and CDR2 is YYNGEE. The CDR3 extends over 16 amino acids. J gave up 1 base and V 3 bases, and 4 bases lay outside the gene matches. The CDR3 protein is CASSAGTSGGTDTQYF. DNA for the CDR3: TGTGCCAGCAGCGCAGGGACTAGCGGAGGCACAGATACGCAGTATTTT.

This chain uses TRBV19 with TRBJ2-5; 8 nucleotides match TRBD1. CDR1 is LNHDA and CDR2 is SQIVND in the germline V gene (reference sequence). The CDR3 extends over 13 amino acids. J was trimmed by 5 bases and V by 9 bases; bases with no gene match: 8. CDR3 DNA: TGTGCCAGCCAGGGGGCAGGAAGGGAGACCCAGTACTTC. Amino acid sequence: CASQGAGRETQYF. The complete variable domain, with remaining parts taken from reference TRBV19 and TRBJ2-5, reads DGGITQSPKYLFRKEGQNVTLSCEQNLNHDAMYWYRQDPGQGLRLIYYSQIVNDFQKGDIAEGYSVSREKKESFPLTVTSAQKNPTAFYLCASQGAGRETQYFGPGTRLLVL.

This clone was recorded once. J is TRBJ1-4 and V is TRBV7-9; D is possibly TRBD1 (5 bases). Per germline, CDR1 SEHNR and CDR2 FQNEAQ (reference sequence). V was clipped by 1 base and J by 5 bases, with 11 bases between them. CDR3 length: 15 residues. In DNA, the CDR3 is TGTGCCAGCAGCTTAGAGGGACTTTTCAATGAAAAACTGTTTTTT. Its translation: CASSLEGLFNEKLFF.

The J gene is TRBJ2-1, the V gene TRBV6-1; D is perhaps TRBD2 (5 bases). This CDR3 has 15 amino acids. Germline CDR1 and CDR2: MNHNS and SASEGT. The V end lost 4 bases, the J end lost 9 bases, and 19 bases lay between the germline ends. In DNA form, the CDR3 reads TGTGCCAGCAGTGCCAGAGATAATAGCGCCTCTGAGCAGTTCTTC. Its translation: CASSARDNSASEQFF.

This clone was seen a single time. At one end the junction does not follow the germline gene, possibly because of a read error. The chain combines TRBV2 with TRBJ1-2; no definite D call. CDR3 size: 11 residues. Germline CDR1 is SNHLY and CDR2 is FYNNEI. CDR3 nucleotides: TGTGCCAGCAGTAGGTTTCTCGGGGAAGACTTC. It encodes CASSRFLGEDF.

The chain is built from TRBV27 and TRBJ2-7; 13 nucleotides match TRBD2. The CDR3 is 14 amino acids. Per the germline V gene, CDR1 is MNHEY and CDR2 is SMNVEV (reference sequence). V was pared by 9 bases and J by 10 bases, with 12 bases of the junction left unmatched. CDR3 in amino acids: CARDLLAGGPGQYF. In DNA form, the CDR3 reads TGTGCCAGGGACCTACTAGCGGGAGGGCCGGGACAGTACTTC.

The rearrangement uses TRBV28 and TRBJ2-7; 9 bases line up with TRBD2. CDR1 is MDHEN and CDR2 is SYDVKM in the germline V gene. V lost 2 bases, J lost 1 base, and 6 bases stayed unmatched. The CDR3 is 16 amino acids. CDR3 region: CASSLVGSGSSYEQYF. CDR3 sequence (DNA): TGTGCCAGCAGTTTAGTTGGTAGCGGGAGTTCCTACGAGCAGTACTTC.

V usage is TRBV21-1 and J usage is TRBJ2-5; the listed D gene, TRBD1, was not tested against the DNA. TRBV21-1 is a pseudogene. The CDR3 runs 13 residues. In DNA, the CDR3 is TGTGCCAGCAGCAAAATCAGGGAAGAGACCCAGTACTTC. It codes for CASSKIREETQYF.

V gene TRBV5-6 combines with J gene TRBJ1-5; 11 bases match TRBD1. J gave up 7 bases and V 5 bases, and 8 bases lay outside the gene matches. The germline gives CDR1 SGHDT, CDR2 YYEEEE. The CDR3 loop spans 15 amino acids. CDR3 DNA sequence: TGTGCCAGCAGTTGGACAGGGGGCTTAGGGCAGCCCCAGCATTTT. Translation gives CASSWTGGLGQPQHF.

This clone was seen once. The CDR3 sequence is CATSGLAVYEQYF. The CDR3, as DNA: TGTGCCACCTCGGGGCTAGCGGTCTACGAGCAGTACTTC. The rearrangement links TRBV19 to TRBJ2-7; 7 bases are shared with TRBD2. V shed 10 bases, J shed 3 bases, and the junction held 9 bases outside the gene matches. Germline V gives CDR1 LNHDA, CDR2 SQIVND (reference sequence). This CDR3 has 13 amino acids.

The chain carries TRBV15 and TRBJ1-6; weak D call: TRBD1 (5 bases). The CDR3 is 14 residues long. V shed 0 bases and J shed 16 bases, with 16 bases lying between them. Germline-derived CDR1 and CDR2 are LNHNV and YYDKDF (reference sequence). CDR3 sequence: CATSRDYRPDKLHF. CDR3 coding DNA: TGTGCCACCAGCAGAGATTACAGGCCGGACAAACTCCACTTT.

The V call is TRBV7-8, the J call TRBJ1-6; possible D gene TRBD1, 5 bases. In germline, CDR1 is SGHVS, CDR2 FQNEAQ. The CDR3 has 14 amino acids. V was pared by 3 bases and J by 10 bases, with 13 bases between. In DNA form, the CDR3 reads TGTGCCAGCAGCTTTCCCGGGACCCCCTCACCCCTCCACTTT. Translating it yields CASSFPGTPSPLHF.

For the CDR3, the DNA is TGTGCCTGGAGTGGGTCAGGGAAGGGTATAAGCAATCAGCCCCAGCATTTT. Amino acids: CAWSGSGKGISNQPQHF. The chain joins TRBV30 to TRBJ1-5; possible D gene TRBD1, 5 bases. The CDR3 consists of 17 residues. The V end was cut by 1 base, the J end by 1 base, with 17 bases between. Germline values: CDR1 GTSNPN, CDR2 SVGIG (reference sequence). Full variable domain (remainder filled in from reference TRBV30 and TRBJ1-5): SQTIHQWPATLVQPVGSPLSLECTVEGTSNPNLYWYRQAAGRGLQLLFYSVGIGQISSEVPQNLSASRPQDRQFILSSKKLLLSDSGFYLCAWSGSGKGISNQPQHFGDGTRLSIL.

This clone was observed a few times. The chain recombines TRBV14 with TRBJ2-3; D might be TRBD1 or TRBD2, each matching 5 bases. The CDR3 extends over 14 amino acids. The V gene's germline CDR1 is SGHDN and CDR2 FVKESK. Trimming removed 3 bases at V and 6 bases at J, with 13 bases between. This CDR3 reads CASSQGTTGDTQYF. CDR3 coding DNA: TGTGCCAGCAGCCAGGGGACCACGGGGGATACGCAGTATTTT.

This clone was observed a few times. The chain couples TRBV15 to TRBJ2-2, with D hard to call. V lost 0 bases and J lost 4, with 12 bases in between. The CDR3 has 16 residues. Germline values: CDR1 LNHNV, CDR2 YYDKDF (reference sequence). The CDR3 loop is CATSRDQRGSTGELFF. The DNA for the CDR3 is TGTGCCACCAGCAGAGATCAGCGAGGTAGCACCGGGGAGCTGTTTTTT.

The J gene is TRBJ2-2, the V gene TRBV5-6, with TRBD1 as a possible D gene (6 bases). Trimming removed 4 bases from V and 2 bases from J, with 12 bases in between. This CDR3 comprises 15 residues. Germline-derived CDR1 and CDR2 are SGHDT and YYEEEE. For the CDR3, the DNA is TGTGCCAGCAGCCCCGGGACACCTAACACCGGGGAGCTGTTTTTT. Translated: CASSPGTPNTGELFF.